Listed below are T cell receptor beta chains from one sample, sequenced in a study of T cell responses to AZD1222 COVID-19 vaccine. Measured with immunoSEQ multiplex PCR; TCRdb has only the in-frame clones, and not every one. The data contain some 130,000 clones, more than 75% of them singletons. Sample: peripheral blood, taken 28 days after the second AZD1222 dose. All receptors derive from an adult who received the AZD1222 COVID-19 vaccine. Both conserved end residues are part of each CDR3. Fields, in order: clone size, V gene, J gene, CDR3 protein. Clone size, where shown, is once, few, many, or a class for clones that have expanded.

.	TRBV7-2	TRBJ1-5	CASSSPNQPQHF
.	TRBV3-1/TRBV3-2	TRBJ2-7	CASSRGTGAYYEQYF
once	TRBV7-2	TRBJ1-2	CASSWNRQASGYTF
.	TRBV28	TRBJ2-7	CASSYERVSSYEQYF
.	TRBV10-2	TRBJ1-2	CASRRDGYGYTF
once	TRBV29-1	TRBJ2-7	CSACAGLTYEQYF
once	TRBV24-1	TRBJ2-2	CATGQGTGELFF
.	TRBV6-5	TRBJ2-7	CASSNRAFRPYEQYF
.	TRBV5-1	TRBJ2-1	CASSLGWLAGALEQFF
few	TRBV7-8	TRBJ2-7	CASSPGQRSYEQYF
.	TRBV5-1	TRBJ2-5	CASSEGTSRETQYF
.	TRBV5-1	TRBJ1-1	CASSSLIGGTEAFF
.	TRBV11-2	TRBJ2-7	CASSSVAGTSYEQYF
.	TRBV18	TRBJ1-4	CASSPGVREKLFF
.	TRBV27	TRBJ2-5	CASAPTGVGQETQYF
.	TRBV18	TRBJ2-1	CASSPSWREDNEQFF
.	TRBV5-1	TRBJ2-7	CASSSTGQGYEQYF
.	TRBV30	TRBJ1-1	CAWRFRDRGFGTEAFF
.	TRBV11-3	TRBJ2-5	CASSPWTGVGKETQYF
.	TRBV7-6	TRBJ2-7	CASSSGFVGGTGVYEQYF
once	TRBV11-2	TRBJ1-4	CASSLDRGSEKLFF
.	TRBV9	TRBJ2-5	CASSPHGETQYF